Here is one T cell receptor beta chain with its context. The antigen is undetermined. Template switching added a universal primer site, and cDNA bore unique molecular identifiers. MiXCR was run by TCRdb on the 5' RACE reads, yielding one entry per CDR3 protein. The data show around 500,000 distinct CDR3 sequences, about 14% seen once. The sample belongs to a study of identical twins. Healthy Caucasians made up all donors. V shed 7 bases and J 5 bases; nucleotides not matched to a gene: 10. Germline V lookup: CDR1 SNHLY, CDR2 FYNNEI. This CDR3 is 15 amino acids long. Study-level points and caveats: With beta out-of-frame sequences, excess sharing by twins was weaker.

This sample also appeared in a second study, on yellow fever vaccine responses in identical twins.

The chain recombines TRBV2 with TRBJ2-2, with 7 bases that match TRBD2. Sequences were obtained from CD4+ T cells sorted from blood. This receptor was identified in a woman aged 18-29 years in good health. CDR3 DNA: TGTGCCAGCAAGGTTTTCGCGGGGGTTACCGGGGAGCTGTTTTTT. Protein sequence: CASKVFAGVTGELFF.